This T cell receptor (beta chain) stems from a study of human T cells and chemical hapten exposure. Study summary: Cases of alopecia areata, totalis or universalis occurred in a predominantly female patient group.

MiXCR, run by TCRdb on the RACE reads, gives a single entry per CDR3 protein. The table records about 380,000 distinct CDR3 sequences, around 5.5% of them present only once. Trimming removed 4 bases from V and 0 bases from J; junction bases left unmatched: 6. This CDR3 spans 16 amino acids. CDR1 is SGHDT, CDR2 YYEEEE, per germline. Indicated time point: pre-sensitization, week 0. Sample treatment: therapeutic diphenylcyclopropenone sensitization with weekly scalp DPC. The TCR was taken from a woman in her 50s with alopecia areata. Some clones in this sample may be carry-over from other donors' samples. The sample consisted of whole blood, taken in connection with sensitization to the hapten diphenylcyclopropenone (DPC). The gene calls are TRBV5-6 and TRBJ2-2; 7 positions match TRBD1. CDR3 loop: CASSPGQLANTGELFF. In DNA, the CDR3 is TGTGCCAGCAGCCCGGGACAGCTCGCGAACACCGGGGAGCTGTTTTTT.